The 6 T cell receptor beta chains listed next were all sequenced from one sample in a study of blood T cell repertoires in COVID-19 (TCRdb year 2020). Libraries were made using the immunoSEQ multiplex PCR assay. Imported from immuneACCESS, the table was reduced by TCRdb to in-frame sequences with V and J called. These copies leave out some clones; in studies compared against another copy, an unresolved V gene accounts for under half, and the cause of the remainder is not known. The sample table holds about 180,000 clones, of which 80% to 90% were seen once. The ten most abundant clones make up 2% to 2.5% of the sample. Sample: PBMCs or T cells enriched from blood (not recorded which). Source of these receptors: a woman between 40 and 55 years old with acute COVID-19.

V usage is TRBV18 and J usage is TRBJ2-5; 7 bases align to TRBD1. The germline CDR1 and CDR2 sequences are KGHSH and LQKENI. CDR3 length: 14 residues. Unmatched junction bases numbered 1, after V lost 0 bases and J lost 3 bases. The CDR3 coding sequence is TGTGCCAGCTCACCACCGGGACAGAAAGAGACCCAGTACTTC. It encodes CASSPPGQKETQYF.

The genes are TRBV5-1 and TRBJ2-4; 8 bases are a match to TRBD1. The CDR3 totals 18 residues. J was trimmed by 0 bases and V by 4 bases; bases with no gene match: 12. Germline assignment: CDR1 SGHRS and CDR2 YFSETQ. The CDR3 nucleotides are TGCGCCAGCAGCCCCGTAAGGACAGGGCTAATAGCCAAAAACATTCAGTACTTC. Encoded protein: CASSPVRTGLIAKNIQYF. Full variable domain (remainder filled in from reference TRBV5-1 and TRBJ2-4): KAGVTQTPRYLIKTRGQQVTLSCSPISGHRSVSWYQQTPGQGLQFLFEYFSETQRNKGNFPGRFSGRQFSNSRSEMNVSTLELGDSALYLCASSPVRTGLIAKNIQYFGAGTRLSVL.

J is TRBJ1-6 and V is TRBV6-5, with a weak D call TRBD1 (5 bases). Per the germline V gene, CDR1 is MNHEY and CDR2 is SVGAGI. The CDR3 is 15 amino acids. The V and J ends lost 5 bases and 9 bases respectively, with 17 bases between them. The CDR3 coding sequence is TGTGCCAGCAGTCTTGGGGGAGGGGCAGGTTCACCCCTCCACTTT. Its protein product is CASSLGGGAGSPLHF.

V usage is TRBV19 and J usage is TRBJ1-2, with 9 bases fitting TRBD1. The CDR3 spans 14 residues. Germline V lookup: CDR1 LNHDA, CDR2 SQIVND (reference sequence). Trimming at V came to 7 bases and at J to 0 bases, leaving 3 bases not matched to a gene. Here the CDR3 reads CASTWTGANYGYTF. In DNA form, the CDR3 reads TGTGCCAGTACCTGGACAGGGGCTAACTATGGCTACACCTTC. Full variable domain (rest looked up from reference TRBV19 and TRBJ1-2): DGGITQSPKYLFRKEGQNVTLSCEQNLNHDAMYWYRQDPGQGLRLIYYSQIVNDFQKGDIAEGYSVSREKKESFPLTVTSAQKNPTAFYLCASTWTGANYGYTFGSGTRLTVV.

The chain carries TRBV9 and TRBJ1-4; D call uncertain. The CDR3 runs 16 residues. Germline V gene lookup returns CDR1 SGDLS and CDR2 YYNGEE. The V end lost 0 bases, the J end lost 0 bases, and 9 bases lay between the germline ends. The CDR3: CASSVGYGATNEKLFF. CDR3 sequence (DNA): TGTGCCAGCAGCGTAGGATACGGGGCAACTAATGAAAAACTGTTTTTT.

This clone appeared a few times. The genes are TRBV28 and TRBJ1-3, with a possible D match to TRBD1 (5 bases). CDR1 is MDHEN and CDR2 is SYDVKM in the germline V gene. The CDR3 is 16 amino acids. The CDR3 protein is CVSWSGVPQTGNTIYF. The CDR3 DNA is TGTGTTAGTTGGTCGGGGGTCCCCCAAACTGGAAACACCATATATTTT.